Presented here are 28 T cell receptor beta chains from one specimen sequenced in a study of T cells after yellow fever vaccination. TCRdb fed the 5' RACE reads into MiXCR, producing one record per CDR3 protein. The sample lists about 340,000 distinct CDR3 sequences, around 4.1% occurring once. The sample was PBMCs, taken 5 days after the yellow fever booster vaccination. The receptors here all came from a man between 18 and 29 years old who received the YFV17D yellow fever vaccine.

This chain connects TRBV4-3 to TRBJ1-1; no clear D. V lost 0 bases to trimming and J lost 3 bases, with 11 bases between them. Germline CDR1 reads LGHNA; CDR2 reads YSLEER. The CDR3 is 15 amino acids. Written as DNA, the CDR3 is TGCGCCAGCAGCCAAGAGCCGGGAGAGGACACTGAAGCTTTCTTT. It encodes CASSQEPGEDTEAFF.

V is TRBV30 and J is TRBJ1-1, with 7 bases that match TRBD1. The V segment lost 0 bases and the J segment 0 bases; nucleotides outside the gene matches: 7. The germline CDR1 and CDR2 sequences are GTSNPN and SVGIG (reference sequence). This CDR3 is 16 amino acids long. This CDR3 is CAWSVFIGTVNTEAFF. For the CDR3, the DNA is TGTGCCTGGAGTGTTTTCATAGGGACAGTGAACACTGAAGCTTTCTTT.

This clonotype occurred a few times. The V and J genes are TRBV5-1 and TRBJ2-5; D not certain. Germline CDR1 and CDR2: SGHRS and YFSETQ. Trimming cost V 2 bases and J 5 bases, with 4 bases left between them. This CDR3 has 11 amino acids. The CDR3 here is CASSFMETQYF. The CDR3, as DNA: TGCGCCAGCAGCTTCATGGAGACCCAGTACTTC.

V usage is TRBV28 and J usage is TRBJ2-3; tentatively, D is TRBD2 (6 bases). The CDR3 totals 14 residues. Per the germline V gene, CDR1 is MDHEN and CDR2 is SYDVKM. Trimming took 4 bases from V and 8 from J, leaving 16 bases between them. In DNA, the CDR3 is TGTGCCAGCAGTTATTTCGGCGGGATGTCTACGCAGTATTTT. Protein sequence: CASSYFGGMSTQYF. The full variable domain, in which reference TRBV28 and TRBJ2-3 provide the parts outside the CDR3, is DVKVTQSSRYLVKRTGEKVFLECVQDMDHENMFWYRQDPGLGLRLIYFSYDVKMKEKGDIPEGYSVSREKKERFSLILESASTNQTSMYLCASSYFGGMSTQYFGPGTRLTVL.

At least ten counts were recorded for this clonotype. This sequence joins TRBV20-1 and TRBJ2-7, with a possible D match to TRBD1 (5 bases). Trimming took off 6 bases at V and 4 bases at J, with 10 bases between the two ends. The CDR3 is made up of 11 amino acids. Germline lookup yields CDR1 DFQATT and CDR2 SNEGSKA (reference sequence). CDR3 coding DNA: TGCAGTGCGAGAAGGGGATACGAGCAGTACTTC. Protein product: CSARRGYEQYF.

The chain combines TRBV5-1 with TRBJ2-7; 7 positions agree with TRBD1. V trimming: 4 bases; J trimming: 0 bases; junction bases outside the gene matches: 7. Germline lookup yields CDR1 SGHRS and CDR2 YFSETQ. CDR3 length: 15 amino acids. The CDR3 loop reads CASSRPGQNSYEQYF. The CDR3 nucleotides are TGCGCCAGCAGCCGCCCGGGACAGAACTCCTACGAGCAGTACTTC.

This clonotype was seen a handful of times. V gene TRBV6-1 combines with J gene TRBJ1-6; possible D gene TRBD1, 5 bases. The V gene's germline CDR1 is MNHNS and CDR2 SASEGT. Trimming stripped 6 bases from V and 5 bases from J, with 17 bases between. CDR3 length equals 16 residues. The CDR3 loop is CASRRSRGADNSPLHF. The CDR3 bases are TGTGCCAGCAGGCGGTCCCGAGGGGCAGATAATTCACCCCTCCACTTT.

At least ten counts were recorded for this clonotype. The rearrangement joins TRBV7-2 to TRBJ2-1, with D possibly matching TRBD2 (6 bases). Germline CDR1 SGHTA, CDR2 FQGNSA. The CDR3 has 14 residues. Trimming took 5 bases from V and 7 from J, leaving 15 bases between them. The CDR3: CASSGSDYENEQFF. CDR3 sequence (DNA): TGTGCCAGCAGCGGGTCGGACTACGAGAATGAGCAGTTCTTC.

The gene calls are TRBV7-9 and TRBJ1-1; D is possibly TRBD1 (5 bases). The CDR3 has 14 amino acids. The germline CDR1 and CDR2 sequences are SEHNR and FQNEAQ (reference sequence). V dropped 1 base and J dropped 13 bases, with 19 bases sitting between them. The CDR3 spells CASSLVAGPTDGFF. DNA of the CDR3: TGTGCCAGCAGCTTAGTAGCAGGGCCAACTGATGGTTTCTTT.

The chain has TRBV27 and TRBJ1-2; possible D gene TRBD1, 6 bases. The CDR3 has 12 amino acids. Germline CDR1 is MNHEY and CDR2 is SMNVEV (reference sequence). Between the trimmed V and J ends, which lost 3 bases and 6 bases, there was a span of 8 bases. CDR3 coding DNA: TGTGCCAGCAGTTTTACAGGGCATGGCTACACCTTC. Translation gives CASSFTGHGYTF.

This clonotype has only a few counts. The chain recombines TRBV7-3 with TRBJ1-6; tentative D call: TRBD1 (6 bases). Trimming took off 5 bases at V and 10 bases at J, with 15 bases between the two ends. Germline V CDR1 and CDR2: SGHTA, FQGTGA. The CDR3 contains 14 residues. The chain's CDR3 is CASSEGGGSSPLHF. The CDR3, as DNA: TGTGCCAGCAGCGAAGGAGGGGGAAGCTCACCCCTCCACTTT.

The sample holds a few counts of this clonotype. The chain carries TRBV12-3 or TRBV12-4 and TRBJ2-3, with 10 bases lining up with TRBD2. This CDR3 spans 16 amino acids. The V and J ends lost 6 bases and 2 bases, in that order; junction bases with no gene match: 8. This CDR3 is CASRRQAGGYTDTQYF. The CDR3, as DNA: TGTGCCAGCAGAAGACAAGCGGGGGGGTACACAGATACGCAGTATTTT.

J is TRBJ1-5 and V is TRBV24-1; 9 positions agree with TRBD1. The germline V gene has CDR1 KGHDR and CDR2 SFDVKD. This CDR3 has 14 amino acids. CDR3 in amino acids: CVPNWYRGPQPQHF. In DNA form, the CDR3 reads TGTGTCCCCAATTGGTACAGGGGGCCTCAGCCCCAGCATTTT.

The table lists this clonotype with a count of one. The chain uses TRBV7-6 and TRBJ2-2; 7 bases map to TRBD1. From germline, CDR1 is SGHVS and CDR2 FNYEAQ. J was trimmed by 3 bases and V by 5 bases; bases with no gene match: 6. CDR3 size: 15 residues. As DNA, the CDR3 is TGTGCCAGCAGCCAACAGGGGACCCACACCGGGGAGCTGTTTTTT. Its translation: CASSQQGTHTGELFF.

The chain recombines TRBV5-1 with TRBJ2-3; 8 positions match TRBD2. CDR1 is SGHRS, CDR2 YFSETQ, per germline. The CDR3 runs to 17 residues. V shed 4 bases and J 2 bases; nucleotides not matched to a gene: 12. DNA of the CDR3: TGCGCCAGCAGCCCCACTGGGCGGGGGGATACCACAGATACGCAGTATTTT. It specifies CASSPTGRGDTTDTQYF.

Only a few counts were recorded for this clonotype. The chain carries TRBV25-1 and TRBJ2-5; the D gene is possibly TRBD1 (5 bases). V lost 4 bases, J lost 5 bases, and 20 bases lay in between. Germline lookup yields CDR1 MGHDK and CDR2 SYGVNS. The length of the CDR3 is 16 residues. The CDR3 protein is CASSALGAQGKETQYF. CDR3 sequence (DNA): TGTGCCAGCAGTGCTTTAGGGGCGCAGGGTAAGGAGACCCAGTACTTC.

The rearrangement uses TRBV14 and TRBJ2-1; a weak D match, TRBD1 (6 bases). The germline V gene encodes CDR1 SGHDN and CDR2 FVKESK. The CDR3 consists of 16 residues. V lost 3 bases, J lost 2 bases, and 14 bases lay in between. The CDR3 here is CASSQWTAGPYNEQFF. CDR3 in DNA: TGTGCCAGCAGCCAGTGGACAGCAGGCCCCTACAATGAGCAGTTCTTC. The entire variable domain, with the rest obtained from reference TRBV14 and TRBJ2-1, is as follows: EAGVTQFPSHSVIEKGQTVTLRCDPISGHDNLYWYRRVMGKEIKFLLHFVKESKQDESGMPNNRFLAERTGGTYSTLKVQPAELEDSGVYFCASSQWTAGPYNEQFFGPGTRLTVL.

V usage is TRBV29-1 and J usage is TRBJ2-1, with 10 bases fitting TRBD1. The CDR3 covers 14 residues. V gave up 7 bases and J gave up 8 bases; unmatched junction bases: 11. The germline CDR1 and CDR2 sequences are SQVTM and ANQGSEA. The CDR3 bases are TGCAGCGGCCAGTCGTGGGACAGGGGCGATGAGCAGTTCTTC. Translation gives CSGQSWDRGDEQFF.

The V and J genes are TRBV6-6 and TRBJ2-7, with D perhaps TRBD1 (5 bases). The V end lost 8 bases, the J end lost 5 bases, and 16 bases lay between the germline ends. Per germline, CDR1 MNHNY and CDR2 SVGAGI (reference sequence). This CDR3 comprises 13 residues. Written as DNA, the CDR3 is TGTGCCAGCTGCCCGTTAGGACACCACGAGCAGTACTTC. Translating gives CASCPLGHHEQYF.

This clonotype appeared many times. The chain carries TRBV20-1 and TRBJ2-7, with D tentatively TRBD1 (5 bases). The germline V gene encodes CDR1 DFQATT and CDR2 SNEGSKA (reference sequence). V was shortened by 3 bases and J by 0 bases, with 12 bases between the two germline ends. This CDR3 has 14 amino acids. CDR3 loop: CSARLLDTSYEQYF. CDR3 nucleotide sequence: TGCAGTGCTAGGCTTTTGGACACCTCCTACGAGCAGTACTTC.

This clonotype was seen ten or more times. This chain links TRBV4-2 with TRBJ2-2; D ambiguous. The CDR3 spans 20 residues. Trimming pared 5 bases from V and 0 bases from J, leaving 25 bases between. The germline CDR1 and CDR2 sequences are LGHNA and YNFKEQ. CDR3 in DNA: TGTGCCAGCAGCTTCACCACTGTAGCCTCCGCGCTCGCGAACACCGGGGAGCTGTTTTTT. Encoded protein: CASSFTTVASALANTGELFF.

This clonotype was seen repeatedly, ten times or more. V is TRBV7-9 and J is TRBJ2-1, with a tentative D call TRBD2 (6 bases). Trimming cost V 4 bases and J 0 bases, with 10 bases left between them. CDR3 length: 15 amino acids. From germline, CDR1 is SEHNR and CDR2 FQNEAQ (reference sequence). The CDR3 coding sequence is TGTGCCAGCAGCTCCCGGGGGAGCTCCTACAATGAGCAGTTCTTC. Protein: CASSSRGSSYNEQFF.

This clonotype was picked up a small number of times. The V and J genes are TRBV7-9 and TRBJ2-7; D is ambiguous. V dropped 5 bases and J dropped 7 bases, with 21 bases sitting between them. This CDR3 has 15 residues. Germline V lookup: CDR1 SEHNR, CDR2 FQNEAQ (reference sequence). The CDR3 DNA reads TGTGCCAGCAGCCCGGCCGAGACCAAATCTCTAGAGCAGTACTTC. Translated, it gives CASSPAETKSLEQYF.

This clonotype was detected many times. V is TRBV5-1 and J is TRBJ2-1; 12 bases match TRBD1. The CDR3 covers 16 residues. CDR1 and CDR2 (germline): SGHRS, YFSETQ. V gave up 4 bases and J gave up 10 bases; unmatched junction bases: 12. CDR3 bases: TGCGCCAGCAGCCCCGGGTCGGGACAGGGGGCAAAGGAGCAGTTCTTC. It translates to CASSPGSGQGAKEQFF.

This clonotype came up a few times. The chain joins TRBV12-3 or TRBV12-4 to TRBJ1-5; TRBD1 is a possible D gene (5 bases). Trimming took 1 base from V and 7 from J, leaving 11 bases between them. The CDR3 contains 14 residues. This CDR3 reads CASSLGAGKQPQHF. The CDR3 DNA reads as TGTGCCAGCAGTTTAGGGGCAGGGAAGCAGCCCCAGCATTTT.

This clonotype was seen a few times. The rearrangement links TRBV18 to TRBJ1-5; no clear D. The CDR3 is made up of 18 amino acids. V shed 3 bases and J shed 1 base, with 19 bases lying between them. Germline V lookup: CDR1 KGHSH, CDR2 LQKENI. Here the CDR3 reads CASSPTPTGSGSNQPQHF. The DNA of the CDR3 is TGTGCCAGCTCACCGACTCCCACGGGTTCGGGGAGCAATCAGCCCCAGCATTTT.

V gene TRBV5-1 combines with J gene TRBJ2-1; 8 bases line up with TRBD2. V dropped 2 bases and J dropped 7; count of bases not matched to a gene: 8. The CDR3 contains 15 residues. CDR1 and CDR2 from the germline V gene are SGHRS and YFSETQ. The CDR3 region has the DNA TGCGCCAGCAGCTTATACGGGGGGGCCGGGAATGAGCAGTTCTTC. Translated, it gives CASSLYGGAGNEQFF.

The CDR3 sequence is CASSTRTDLGYTF. Here the CDR3 DNA reads TGTGCCAGCAGCACCCGGACAGATTTGGGCTACACCTTC. This chain uses TRBV7-2 with TRBJ1-2; weak D call: TRBD1 (6 bases). Germline values: CDR1 SGHTA, CDR2 FQGNSA. This CDR3 has 13 amino acids. V was clipped by 5 bases and J by 8 bases, with 15 bases between them.